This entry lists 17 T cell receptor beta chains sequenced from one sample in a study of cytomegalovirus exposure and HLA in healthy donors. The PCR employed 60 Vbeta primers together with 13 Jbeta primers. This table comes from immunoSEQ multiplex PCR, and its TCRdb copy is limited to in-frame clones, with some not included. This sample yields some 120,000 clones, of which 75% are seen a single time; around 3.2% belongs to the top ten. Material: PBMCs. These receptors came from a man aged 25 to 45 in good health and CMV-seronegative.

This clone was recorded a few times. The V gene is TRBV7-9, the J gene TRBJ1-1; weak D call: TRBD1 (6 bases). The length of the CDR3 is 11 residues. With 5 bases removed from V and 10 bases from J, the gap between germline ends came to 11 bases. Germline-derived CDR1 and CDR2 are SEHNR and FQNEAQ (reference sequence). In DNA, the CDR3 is TGTGCCAGCAGCCGTCGGGGGGCAGCTTTCTTT. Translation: CASSRRGAAFF.

CDR3 region: CASSREVRSYEQYF. CDR3 coding DNA: TGTGCCAGTAGCCGAGAGGTCCGGTCCTACGAGCAGTACTTC. The chain recombines TRBV19 with TRBJ2-7; D not certain. The V end was cut by 6 bases, the J end by 1 base, with 13 bases between. This CDR3 comprises 14 residues. Germline V gives CDR1 LNHDA, CDR2 SQIVND (reference sequence).

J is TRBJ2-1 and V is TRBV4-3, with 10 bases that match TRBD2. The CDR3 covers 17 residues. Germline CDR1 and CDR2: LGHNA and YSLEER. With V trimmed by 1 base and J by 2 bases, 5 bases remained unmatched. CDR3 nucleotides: TGCGCCAGCAGCCAAGGAAAAGGACTAGCGGCCTACAATGAGCAGTTCTTC. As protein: CASSQGKGLAAYNEQFF.

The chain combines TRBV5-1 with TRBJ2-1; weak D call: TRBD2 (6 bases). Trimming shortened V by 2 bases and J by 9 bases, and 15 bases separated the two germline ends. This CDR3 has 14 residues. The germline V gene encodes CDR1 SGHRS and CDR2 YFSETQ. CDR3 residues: CASSFPGEGSEQFF. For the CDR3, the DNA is TGCGCCAGCAGCTTCCCGGGAGAGGGGAGTGAGCAGTTCTTC.

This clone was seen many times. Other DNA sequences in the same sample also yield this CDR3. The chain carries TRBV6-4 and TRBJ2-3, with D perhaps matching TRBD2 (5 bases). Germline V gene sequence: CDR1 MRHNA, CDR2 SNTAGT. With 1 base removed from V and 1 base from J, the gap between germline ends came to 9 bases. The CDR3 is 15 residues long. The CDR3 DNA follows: TGTGCCAGCAGTGACTGGACTGGGGGCACAGATACGCAGTATTTT. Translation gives CASSDWTGGTDTQYF.

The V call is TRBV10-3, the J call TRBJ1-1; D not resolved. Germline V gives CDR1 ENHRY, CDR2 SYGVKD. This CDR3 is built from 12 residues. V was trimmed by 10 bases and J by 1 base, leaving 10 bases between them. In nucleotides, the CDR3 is TGTGCCAGCCGTGACTGGAACACTGAAGCTTTCTTT. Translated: CASRDWNTEAFF.

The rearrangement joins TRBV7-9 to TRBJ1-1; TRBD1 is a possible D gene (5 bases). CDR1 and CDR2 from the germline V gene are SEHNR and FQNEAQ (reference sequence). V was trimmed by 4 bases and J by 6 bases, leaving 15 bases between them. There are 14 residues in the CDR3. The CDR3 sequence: CASSSSGGGAEAFF. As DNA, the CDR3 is TGTGCCAGCAGCTCCTCGGGGGGAGGAGCTGAAGCTTTCTTT.

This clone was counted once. The CDR3 bases are TGTGCCAGCAGCAAAGGGGGGGGAGACAGGGGCCCTAATGAGCAGTTCTTC. Translated: CASSKGGGDRGPNEQFF. The rearrangement uses TRBV21-1 and TRBJ2-1; the table's D call, TRBD1, has no DNA check behind it. TRBV21-1 is classified as a pseudogene. This CDR3 is 17 amino acids long.

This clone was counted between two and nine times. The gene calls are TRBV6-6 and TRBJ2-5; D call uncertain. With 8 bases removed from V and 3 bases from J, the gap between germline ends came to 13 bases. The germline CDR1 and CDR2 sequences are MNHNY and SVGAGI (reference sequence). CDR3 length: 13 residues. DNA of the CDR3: TGTGCCAGCCGCCCAGGCAGCAAAGAGACCCAGTACTTC. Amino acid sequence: CASRPGSKETQYF.

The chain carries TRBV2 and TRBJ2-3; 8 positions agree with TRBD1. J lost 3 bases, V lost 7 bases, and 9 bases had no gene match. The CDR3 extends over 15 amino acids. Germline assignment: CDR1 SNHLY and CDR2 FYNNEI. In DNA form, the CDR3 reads TGTGCCAGCACTACGGACAGGGCGGCGACAGATACGCAGTATTTT. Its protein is CASTTDRAATDTQYF.

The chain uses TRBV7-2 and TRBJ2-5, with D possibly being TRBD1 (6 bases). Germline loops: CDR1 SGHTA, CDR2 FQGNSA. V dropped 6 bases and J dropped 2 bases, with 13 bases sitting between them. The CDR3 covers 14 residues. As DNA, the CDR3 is TGTGCCAGCAGTGGGGACCAGGGGCAAGAGACCCAGTACTTC. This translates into CASSGDQGQETQYF. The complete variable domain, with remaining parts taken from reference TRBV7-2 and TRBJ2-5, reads GAGVSQSPSNKVTEKGKDVELRCDPISGHTALYWYRQSLGQGLEFLIYFQGNSAPDKSGLPSDRFSAERTGGSVSTLTIQRTQQEDSAVYLCASSGDQGQETQYFGPGTRLLVL.

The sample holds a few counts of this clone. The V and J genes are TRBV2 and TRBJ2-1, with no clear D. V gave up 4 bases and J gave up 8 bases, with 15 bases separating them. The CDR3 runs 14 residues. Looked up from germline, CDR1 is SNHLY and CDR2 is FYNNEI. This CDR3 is CASSGSRPFYEQFF. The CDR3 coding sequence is TGTGCCAGCAGTGGGAGTAGACCTTTCTATGAGCAGTTCTTC.

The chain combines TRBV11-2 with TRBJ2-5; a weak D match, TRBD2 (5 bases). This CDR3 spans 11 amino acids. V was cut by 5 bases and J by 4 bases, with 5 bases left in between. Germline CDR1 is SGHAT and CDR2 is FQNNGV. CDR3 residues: CASSEGETQYF. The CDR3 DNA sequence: TGTGCCAGCAGCGAGGGAGAGACCCAGTACTTC.

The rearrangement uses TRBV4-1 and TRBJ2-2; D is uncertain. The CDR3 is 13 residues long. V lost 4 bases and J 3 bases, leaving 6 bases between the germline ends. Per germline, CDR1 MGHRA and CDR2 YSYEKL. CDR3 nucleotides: TGCGCCAGCAGCCCTTTGTACACCGGGGAGCTGTTTTTT. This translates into CASSPLYTGELFF.

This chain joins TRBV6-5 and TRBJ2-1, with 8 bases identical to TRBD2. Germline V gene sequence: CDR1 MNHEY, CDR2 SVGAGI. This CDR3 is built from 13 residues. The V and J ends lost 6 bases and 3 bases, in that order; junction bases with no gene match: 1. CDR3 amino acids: CASSGTSYNEQFF. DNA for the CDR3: TGTGCCAGCAGCGGGACTAGCTACAATGAGCAGTTCTTC.

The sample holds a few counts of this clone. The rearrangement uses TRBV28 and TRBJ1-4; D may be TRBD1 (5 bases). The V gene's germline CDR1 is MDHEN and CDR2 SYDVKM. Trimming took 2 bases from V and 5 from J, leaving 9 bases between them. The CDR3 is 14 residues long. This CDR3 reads CASSLDSRNEKLFF. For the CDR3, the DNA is TGTGCCAGCAGTTTAGACAGTAGGAATGAAAAACTGTTTTTT.

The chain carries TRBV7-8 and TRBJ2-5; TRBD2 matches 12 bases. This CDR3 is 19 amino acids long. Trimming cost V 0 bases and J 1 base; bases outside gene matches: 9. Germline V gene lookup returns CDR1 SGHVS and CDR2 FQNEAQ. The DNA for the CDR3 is TGTGCCAGCAGCTTAGCGCCGACGGGACTAGCGGGTCTCCAAGAGACCCAGTACTTC. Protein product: CASSLAPTGLAGLQETQYF.